The 20 T cell receptor beta chains listed next were all sequenced from one sample in a study of cytomegalovirus exposure and HLA in healthy donors. The PCR made use of 60 Vbeta and 13 Jbeta primers. The table came from immunoSEQ multiplex PCR; TCRdb's copy has only in-frame clones and leaves some out. This repertoire shows about 150,000 clones, roughly 70% found once; its top ten account for roughly 4.7%. Material for sequencing was PBMCs. The source is a man between 60 and 75 years old in good health and CMV-seronegative.

This chain links TRBV6-6 with TRBJ1-1; D unresolved. The length of the CDR3 is 13 residues. The V end was cut by 2 bases, the J end by 8 bases, with 12 bases between. Germline CDR1 reads MNHNY; CDR2 reads SVGAGI (reference sequence). CDR3 in DNA: TGTGCCAGCAGTTACCGGGAGTCGGGAGAAGCTTTCTTT. This codes for CASSYRESGEAFF.

This clone was recorded once. The chain combines TRBV11-2 with TRBJ1-1; possible D gene TRBD1, 5 bases. This CDR3 is 13 amino acids long. The V gene's germline CDR1 is SGHAT and CDR2 FQNNGV. Trimming took off 5 bases at V and 7 bases at J, with 14 bases between the two ends. This chain's CDR3 is CASSPHSDSEAFF. For the CDR3, the DNA is TGTGCCAGCAGCCCGCATTCCGACAGTGAAGCTTTCTTT.

This chain connects TRBV11-3 to TRBJ1-1, with D maybe TRBD1 (6 bases). With 9 bases removed from V and 1 base from J, the gap between germline ends came to 9 bases. Germline V lookup: CDR1 SGHNT, CDR2 YENEEA. The CDR3 runs to 12 residues. The CDR3 sequence is CASRTANTEAFF. DNA of the CDR3: TGTGCCAGTAGGACAGCGAACACTGAAGCTTTCTTT.

The chain employs TRBV9 and TRBJ2-7; TRBD2 aligns across 14 bases. J gave up 3 bases and V 0 bases, and 8 bases lay outside the gene matches. Germline CDR1 is SGDLS and CDR2 is YYNGEE. The CDR3 has 18 residues. Here the CDR3 DNA reads TGTGCCAGCAGCGTAGGGGTTGGACTAGCGGGAGGTGTCTACGAGCAGTACTTC. Its protein product is CASSVGVGLAGGVYEQYF.

The chain couples TRBV6-6 to TRBJ2-7; D possibly corresponds to TRBD1 (6 bases). The CDR3 runs to 16 residues. Trimming removed 6 bases from V and 1 base from J, with 19 bases in between. CDR1 MNHNY and CDR2 SVGAGI come from the germline V gene (reference sequence). The chain's CDR3 is CASRTFLDRQSYEQYF. CDR3 nucleotides: TGTGCCAGCAGGACCTTCCTTGACAGGCAGTCCTACGAGCAGTACTTC.

The V gene is TRBV30, the J gene TRBJ1-2; D is ambiguous. Trimming pared 3 bases from V and 8 bases from J, leaving 16 bases between. The CDR3 runs to 13 residues. Germline CDR1 is GTSNPN and CDR2 is SVGIG (reference sequence). The CDR3 nucleotides are TGTGCCTGGAGCATCCGGGGTTCCGGAGGCTACACCTTC. Translated, it gives CAWSIRGSGGYTF. Looking up the rest from reference TRBV30 and TRBJ1-2 gives the full variable domain: SQTIHQWPATLVQPVGSPLSLECTVEGTSNPNLYWYRQAAGRGLQLLFYSVGIGQISSEVPQNLSASRPQDRQFILSSKKLLLSDSGFYLCAWSIRGSGGYTFGSGTRLTVV.

V is TRBV30 and J is TRBJ1-1; D remains unclear. Trimming took off 4 bases at V and 1 base at J, with 10 bases between the two ends. The CDR3 length is 13 residues. The germline V gene has CDR1 GTSNPN and CDR2 SVGIG (reference sequence). CDR3 loop: CAWIPRRNTEAFF. DNA of the CDR3: TGTGCCTGGATCCCCCGTAGGAACACTGAAGCTTTCTTT.

The sample holds a few counts of this clone. This rearrangement joins TRBV9 to TRBJ1-5; D is possibly TRBD1 (5 bases). V lost 4 bases, J lost 6 bases, and 17 bases lay in between. The germline V gene encodes CDR1 SGDLS and CDR2 YYNGEE. The CDR3 loop spans 15 amino acids. The CDR3: CASSITEGVGQPQHF. CDR3 in DNA: TGTGCCAGCAGCATCACCGAAGGGGTAGGTCAGCCCCAGCATTTT.

The chain uses TRBV14 and TRBJ2-6; D may be TRBD1 (6 bases). CDR1 and CDR2 (germline): SGHDN, FVKESK. The CDR3 is 16 residues long. V was trimmed by 6 bases and J by 0 bases, leaving 12 bases between them. CDR3 nucleotides: TGTGCCAGCAGTCTGACAGGCAACTCTGGGGCCAACGTCCTGACTTTC. Translated, it gives CASSLTGNSGANVLTF. The full variable domain, in which reference TRBV14 and TRBJ2-6 provide the parts outside the CDR3, is EAGVTQFPSHSVIEKGQTVTLRCDPISGHDNLYWYRRVMGKEIKFLLHFVKESKQDESGMPNNRFLAERTGGTYSTLKVQPAELEDSGVYFCASSLTGNSGANVLTFGAGSRLTVL.

J is TRBJ2-2 and V is TRBV19, with D possibly being TRBD2 (5 bases). The CDR3 is 18 residues long. V was clipped by 2 bases and J by 2 bases, with 18 bases between them. Germline CDR1 and CDR2: LNHDA and SQIVND (reference sequence). In DNA form, the CDR3 reads TGTGCCAGTAGTATAAGGACCGGGGTTAGCGTTAACACCGGGGAGCTGTTTTTT. Translated: CASSIRTGVSVNTGELFF. Complete variable domain (other parts from reference TRBV19 and TRBJ2-2): DGGITQSPKYLFRKEGQNVTLSCEQNLNHDAMYWYRQDPGQGLRLIYYSQIVNDFQKGDIAEGYSVSREKKESFPLTVTSAQKNPTAFYLCASSIRTGVSVNTGELFFGEGSRLTVL.

This clone was picked up a small number of times. This chain joins TRBV7-2 and TRBJ2-7, with 8 bases lining up with TRBD1. CDR1 and CDR2 from the germline V gene are SGHTA and FQGNSA. The CDR3 has 14 amino acids. V was pared by 4 bases and J by 4 bases, with 6 bases of the junction left unmatched. The CDR3 loop is CASSSRTGGYEQYF. The CDR3 DNA follows: TGTGCCAGCAGCTCGAGAACAGGGGGATACGAGCAGTACTTC.

This clone was seen only a few times. This chain links TRBV19 with TRBJ1-5; tentatively, D is TRBD1 (6 bases). The CDR3 contains 15 residues. Trimming took off 4 bases at V and 2 bases at J, with 12 bases between the two ends. Germline CDR1 and CDR2: LNHDA and SQIVND (reference sequence). The CDR3 DNA is TGTGCCAGTAGTACGGACAGAGGAGGCAATCAGCCCCAGCATTTT. This translates into CASSTDRGGNQPQHF.

The chain combines TRBV30 with TRBJ1-2; 7 bases fit TRBD1. The CDR3 is 13 amino acids. V trimming: 0 bases; J trimming: 8 bases; junction bases outside the gene matches: 6. Germline V gene lookup returns CDR1 GTSNPN and CDR2 SVGIG (reference sequence). The CDR3 DNA sequence: TGTGCCTGGAGTGTAAAGGGGGCTGGCGGCTACACCTTC. It translates to CAWSVKGAGGYTF.

This clone appeared a few times. The chain employs TRBV5-4 and TRBJ2-1; no firm D call. The germline V gene encodes CDR1 SGHNT and CDR2 YYREEE (reference sequence). V was shortened by 0 bases and J by 4 bases, with 11 bases between the two germline ends. The CDR3 has 15 amino acids. The CDR3 coding sequence is TGTGCCAGCAGCTTGGAGCTTCGCCCATACAATGAGCAGTTCTTC. It translates to CASSLELRPYNEQFF. Combining the CDR3 with reference TRBV5-4 and TRBJ2-1 gives the whole variable domain ETGVTQSPTHLIKTRGQQVTLRCSSQSGHNTVSWYQQALGQGPQFIFQYYREEENGRGNFPPRFSGLQFPNYSSELNVNALELDDSALYLCASSLELRPYNEQFFGPGTRLTVL.

There are a few counts of this clone. V gene TRBV6-6 combines with J gene TRBJ1-1, with 8 bases aligning to TRBD1. Losses at the gene ends were 2 bases for V and 1 base for J; bases not matched to a gene: 6. This CDR3 region has 16 residues. Germline CDR1 reads MNHNY; CDR2 reads SVGAGI (reference sequence). Here the CDR3 DNA reads TGTGCCAGCAGTTACCCCACCGGGACAGGGAACACTGAAGCTTTCTTT. Translating it yields CASSYPTGTGNTEAFF.

The chain has TRBV28 and TRBJ1-5, with D possibly being TRBD1 (6 bases). The CDR3 consists of 16 residues. Per the germline V gene, CDR1 is MDHEN and CDR2 is SYDVKM. The V gene lost 6 bases and the J gene lost 3 bases, with 18 bases spanning the gap. CDR3 sequence: CASSIGTRFTNQPQHF. As DNA, the CDR3 is TGTGCCAGCAGCATCGGGACACGATTCACCAATCAGCCCCAGCATTTT. Filled out from reference TRBV28 and TRBJ1-5, the complete variable domain reads DVKVTQSSRYLVKRTGEKVFLECVQDMDHENMFWYRQDPGLGLRLIYFSYDVKMKEKGDIPEGYSVSREKKERFSLILESASTNQTSMYLCASSIGTRFTNQPQHFGDGTRLSIL.

The V and J genes are TRBV5-4 and TRBJ2-1; 10 bases match TRBD1. The CDR3 runs to 15 residues. The trim removed 1 base at V and 5 bases at J, leaving 3 bases unmatched. The V gene's germline CDR1 is SGHNT and CDR2 YYREEE (reference sequence). The CDR3 coding sequence is TGTGCCAGCAGCTTGAGACAGGGGGCAAACAATGAGCAGTTCTTC. Translating gives CASSLRQGANNEQFF.

There are a few counts of this clone. This chain links TRBV28 with TRBJ1-4, with a tentative D call TRBD1 (5 bases). V was clipped by 3 bases and J by 0 bases, with 5 bases between them. CDR1 MDHEN and CDR2 SYDVKM come from the germline V gene. The CDR3 has 14 residues. The CDR3 bases are TGTGCCAGCAGTTTGACAGCAACTAATGAAAAACTGTTTTTT. Its protein is CASSLTATNEKLFF.

This clone was found a few times. The V call is TRBV28, the J call TRBJ2-2, with 9 bases aligning to TRBD1. There are 14 residues in the CDR3. The germline V gene has CDR1 MDHEN and CDR2 SYDVKM. Losses at the gene ends were 7 bases for V and 5 bases for J; bases not matched to a gene: 5. In nucleotides, the CDR3 is TGTGCCAGCACTGACAGGGGGGTTACCGGGGAGCTGTTTTTT. Protein product: CASTDRGVTGELFF. Filled out from reference TRBV28 and TRBJ2-2, the complete variable domain reads DVKVTQSSRYLVKRTGEKVFLECVQDMDHENMFWYRQDPGLGLRLIYFSYDVKMKEKGDIPEGYSVSREKKERFSLILESASTNQTSMYLCASTDRGVTGELFFGEGSRLTVL.

This clone was counted between two and nine times. The chain has TRBV5-1 and TRBJ2-7; a possible D gene is TRBD1 (6 bases). CDR1 and CDR2 (germline): SGHRS, YFSETQ. CDR3 length equals 14 residues. The germline V and J ends were trimmed by 1 base and 0 bases, with 8 bases remaining between them. CDR3 in amino acids: CASSLQGLSYEQYF. CDR3 in DNA: TGCGCCAGCAGCTTGCAGGGGCTCTCCTACGAGCAGTACTTC.